A selection of T cell receptor beta chains follows, all from one sample in a study of glioma-infiltrating T cells after dendritic cell vaccination. Produced via immunoSEQ multiplex PCR; TCRdb's table is partial and in-frame only. The repertoire consists of roughly 83,000 clones, with under 90% occurring once and the leading ten covering approximately 14%. The sequenced sample was blood, obtained before dendritic cell vaccination. These receptors were collected from a human donor with glioblastoma. Each CDR3 is given with its conserved first and last residue. Fields, in order: J gene, clone size, V gene, D gene, CDR3 protein, CDR3 DNA. The D gene is left open where the match is weak. Some rows mark clone size as missing; the rest say once, few, many or name a class of expanded clone.

>TRBJ2-5|NA|TRBV6-1|NA
CASSGLQGRETQYF
TGTGCCAGCAGTGGCTTACAGGGTAGGGAGACCCAGTACTTC
>TRBJ1-4|NA|TRBV7-2|TRBD1
CASSWGTGAGEKLFF
TGTGCCAGCAGCTGGGGAACAGGGGCGGGTGAAAAACTGTTTTTT
>TRBJ2-7|NA|TRBV5-1|NA
CASSLVSQTGEQYF
TGCGCCAGCAGCTTGGTTTCCCAAACCGGCGAGCAGTACTTC
>TRBJ2-2|NA|TRBV27|NA
CASSLSPTALAAGGGELFF
TGTGCCAGCAGTTTATCCCCGACAGCGTTAGCCGCCGGGGGCGGGGAGCTGTTTTTT
>TRBJ2-2|NA|TRBV9|NA
CASSPALPRGLTGELFF
TGTGCCAGCAGCCCAGCCCTTCCTAGGGGCCTCACCGGGGAGCTGTTTTTT
>TRBJ2-7|NA|TRBV29-1|NA
CSVEVPPGDEQYF
TGCAGCGTTGAAGTTCCGCCAGGGGACGAGCAGTACTTC
>TRBJ2-5|NA|TRBV14|TRBD2
CASSPRLAGYQETQYF
TGTGCCAGCAGCCCCCGACTAGCGGGGTACCAAGAGACCCAGTACTTC
>TRBJ1-5|NA|TRBV2|TRBD1
CASTPATGGERNQPQHF
TGTGCCAGTACCCCCGCGACAGGGGGTGAGCGCAATCAGCCCCAGCATTTT
>TRBJ1-1|once|TRBV18|NA
CASSPRTGMNTEAFF
TGTGCCAGCTCACCACGGACCGGGATGAACACTGAAGCTTTCTTT
>TRBJ2-7|NA|TRBV11-2|NA
CASSLGQVDIYEQYF
TGTGCCAGCAGCTTAGGACAGGTTGATATCTACGAGCAGTACTTC
>TRBJ2-2|once|TRBV5-4|TRBD1
CASSGTGRGNTGELFF
TGTGCCAGTTCCGGGACAGGGAGGGGGAACACCGGGGAGCTGTTTTTT
>TRBJ2-1|NA|TRBV30|TRBD2
CAWSPGFAGGGEQFF
TGTGCCTGGAGTCCCGGGTTTGCGGGAGGGGGTGAGCAGTTCTTC
>TRBJ1-2|NA|TRBV11-2|NA
CASSLEGLGAKTDYGYTF
TGTGCCAGCAGCTTAGAGGGGCTGGGGGCGAAAACCGACTATGGCTACACCTTC
>TRBJ2-7|NA|TRBV7-9|TRBD1
CASSSTGTGFDEQYF
TGTGCCAGCAGCTCCACCGGGACAGGGTTCGACGAGCAGTACTTC
>TRBJ2-7|NA|TRBV7-2|NA
CASSLGLAFNEQYF
TGTGCCAGCAGCCTCGGGCTAGCGTTCAACGAGCAGTACTTC
>TRBJ2-3|once|TRBV28|NA
CASSPSGGGTDTQYF
TGTGCCAGCAGCCCTAGTGGGGGCGGCACAGATACGCAGTATTTT
>TRBJ1-3|NA|TRBV29-1|NA
CSVAASSGNTIYF
TGCAGCGTAGCAGCTAGCTCTGGAAACACCATATATTTT
>TRBJ2-3|NA|TRBV27|TRBD2
CASSLSRSGSSTDTQYF
TGTGCCAGCAGTTTATCGCGAAGCGGGAGCTCTACAGATACGCAGTATTTT
>TRBJ1-2|NA|TRBV6-5|TRBD1
CASRPGQDYGYTF
TGTGCCAGCAGACCCGGACAGGACTATGGCTACACCTTC
>TRBJ2-5|once|TRBV9|TRBD2
CASSVGGGSGAQETQYF
TGTGCCAGCAGCGTAGGCGGGGGTAGCGGGGCCCAAGAGACCCAGTACTTC
>TRBJ1-1|NA|TRBV5-6|TRBD1
CASSFGTGNTEAFF
TGTGCCAGCAGCTTCGGGACAGGGAACACTGAAGCTTTCTTT